This T cell receptor beta chain was sequenced for a study of shared clonotypes between healthy human individuals. General observations from the study: Researchers found naive subsets generally carried larger estimated richness than memory subsets. Sorted-subset sequencing, rarefaction showed, was incomplete despite large depth.

Of note for this clone: Its specificity is unknown.

Germline assignment: CDR1 MDHEN and CDR2 SYDVKM. V was shortened by 10 bases and J by 7 bases, with 16 bases between the two germline ends. The CDR3 has 12 amino acids. Measured with immunoSEQ multiplex PCR; TCRdb has only the in-frame clones, and not every one. The repertoire consists of 2 million to 2.5 million clones, with roughly 95% occurring once and the leading ten covering roughly 0.13%. Sequenced input: naive CD4+ T cells sorted from blood. The sample's subset: CD45RA+ positively selected. The sequence was collected from a man younger than 30 in good health. This chain joins TRBV28 and TRBJ1-2; tentative D call: TRBD1 (5 bases). CDR3 loop: CATPEGRGGYTF. CDR3 DNA sequence: TGTGCCACGCCGGAGGGGAGGGGTGGCTACACCTTC.